A single sample gave rise to the 23 T cell receptor beta chains below, sequenced in a study of blood T cells in healthy people across ages. Through a sample-barcoded 5' primer and a J-beta primer mix, a second PCR was run for about 6 to 12 cycles. MiXCR was run by TCRdb on the 5' RACE reads, yielding one entry per CDR3 protein. Of about 1.5 million distinct CDR3 sequences listed, about 45% were seen once; the top ten hold 4%. Sequenced input: blood. These receptors were obtained from a woman between 18 and 30 years old in good health.

The V and J genes are TRBV6-2 or TRBV6-3 and TRBJ1-1; D not resolved. Germline V gene data show CDR1 as MNHEY and CDR2 as SVGEGT. The CDR3 totals 14 residues. V lost 0 bases to trimming and J lost 2 bases, with 7 bases between them. This CDR3 reads CASSYSVRNTEAFF. The DNA for the CDR3 is TGTGCCAGCAGTTACTCGGTTCGTAACACTGAAGCTTTCTTT.

The chain couples TRBV12-3 or TRBV12-4 to TRBJ2-7, with a tentative D call TRBD1 (6 bases). The CDR3 totals 15 residues. With 8 bases removed from V and 0 bases from J, the gap between germline ends came to 17 bases. CDR3 sequence reads: CASSGQPSHSYEQYF. CDR3 DNA sequence: TGTGCCAGCTCCGGACAGCCTAGCCACTCCTACGAGCAGTACTTC.

The chain couples TRBV25-1 to TRBJ2-7; 7 bases match TRBD2. V trimming: 8 bases; J trimming: 3 bases; junction bases outside the gene matches: 7. CDR1 and CDR2 (germline): MGHDK, SYGVNS. The CDR3 spans 13 residues. The CDR3 DNA reads TGTGCCAGCTCCGGTCGGGGGGACTACGAGCAGTACTTC. Its protein product is CASSGRGDYEQYF.

V is TRBV7-9 and J is TRBJ2-1, with 8 bases matching TRBD2. V was pared by 2 bases and J by 9 bases, with 9 bases of the junction left unmatched. CDR1 is SEHNR, CDR2 FQNEAQ, per germline (reference sequence). CDR3 length: 15 amino acids. DNA for the CDR3: TGTGCCAGCAGCTTACTCGGGCGGGGGGATGGTGAGCAGTTCTTC. Translated: CASSLLGRGDGEQFF.

V gene TRBV2 combines with J gene TRBJ2-7, with 8 nucleotides matching TRBD2. The CDR3 spans 11 residues. The V gene's germline CDR1 is SNHLY and CDR2 FYNNEI. This CDR3 reads CASGGAGEQYF. DNA for the CDR3: TGTGCTTCGGGAGGGGCAGGGGAGCAGTACTTC.

The chain recombines TRBV27 with TRBJ2-5, with 11 bases lining up with TRBD2. V shed 5 bases, J shed 1 base, and the junction held 12 bases outside the gene matches. Germline V gene data show CDR1 as MNHEY and CDR2 as SMNVEV (reference sequence). CDR3 length equals 18 residues. The CDR3 DNA reads as TGTGCCAGCAGTCCCCACCATCCGACTAGCGGGGCCCAAGAGACCCAGTACTTC. This codes for CASSPHHPTSGAQETQYF.

In regard to this clonotype: The junction does not match germline at one end; this may be a read error. This CDR3 is CAGSLGDTGGRTTEAFF. DNA of the CDR3: TGCGCCGGCAGCTTGGGGGACACAGGGGGTCGGACCACTGAAGCTTTCTTT. The chain recombines TRBV5-1 with TRBJ1-1, with TRBD1 matching 8 bases. Germline values: CDR1 SGHRS, CDR2 YFSETQ. CDR3 size: 17 residues.

CDR3 region: CSARDRADSRFF. The CDR3 region has the DNA TGCAGTGCTAGAGATCGTGCGGACAGCCGTTTCTTT. J is TRBJ1-1 and V is TRBV20-1; weak D call: TRBD1 (6 bases). V was trimmed by 0 bases and J by 13 bases, leaving 15 bases between them. The CDR3 loop spans 12 amino acids. Germline CDR1 reads DFQATT; CDR2 reads SNEGSKA (reference sequence).

This clonotype was seen more than once but under ten times. This chain connects TRBV2 to TRBJ1-2; D is perhaps TRBD1 (6 bases). Germline CDR1 reads SNHLY; CDR2 reads FYNNEI. Trimming cost V 9 bases and J 4 bases, with 15 bases left between them. The CDR3 is 13 residues long. The CDR3 DNA sequence: TGTGCCAGATCACCGGGACACAGCTATGGCTACACCTTC. It translates to CARSPGHSYGYTF.

Only a few counts were recorded for this clonotype. The chain uses TRBV24-1 and TRBJ2-1; 10 bases map to TRBD2. The CDR3 sequence is 16 residues long. The germline CDR1 and CDR2 sequences are KGHDR and SFDVKD. V was clipped by 4 bases and J by 6 bases; unmatched bases: 8. CDR3 loop: CATSDRSGRRSNEQFF. CDR3 coding DNA: TGTGCCACCAGTGACCGTAGCGGGAGGCGCTCCAATGAGCAGTTCTTC.

Concerning this clonotype: The junction does not match germline at one end; this may be a read error. This chain joins TRBV4-1 and TRBJ2-1, with 10 bases matching TRBD1. Germline V lookup: CDR1 MGHRA, CDR2 YSYEKL. The CDR3 sequence is 19 residues long. CDR3 bases: TGCACCAGCAGCCAACCGGGACAGGGGCCACGATTTCACGACAATGAGCAGTTCTTC. This gives the protein CTSSQPGQGPRFHDNEQFF.

This chain joins TRBV2 and TRBJ2-5, with 11 bases fitting TRBD2. The trim removed 6 bases at V and 2 bases at J, leaving 11 bases unmatched. CDR1 and CDR2 (germline): SNHLY, FYNNEI. The CDR3 loop spans 17 amino acids. The CDR3 coding sequence is TGTGCCAGCAGGTTCGGGCTAGCGGGGGGAAAACAAGAGACCCAGTACTTC. Its protein product is CASRFGLAGGKQETQYF.

The V call is TRBV20-1, the J call TRBJ2-5; 13 bases are shared with TRBD2. The germline CDR1 and CDR2 sequences are DFQATT and SNEGSKA (reference sequence). This CDR3 comprises 16 residues. V was clipped by 3 bases and J by 5 bases; unmatched bases: 9. This chain's CDR3 is CSASWGTSGTMETQYF. The CDR3 DNA reads TGCAGTGCTAGTTGGGGGACTAGCGGGACCATGGAGACCCAGTACTTC.

The chain has TRBV6-1 and TRBJ2-5; D is unresolved. This CDR3 contains 15 residues. Trimming took off 2 bases at V and 2 bases at J, with 12 bases between the two ends. Germline CDR1 reads MNHNS; CDR2 reads SASEGT. CDR3 amino acids: CASSEITIVQETQYF. CDR3 DNA: TGTGCCAGCAGTGAAATAACGATCGTACAAGAGACCCAGTACTTC.

This rearrangement joins TRBV7-2 to TRBJ1-5, with D tentatively TRBD1 (5 bases). V lost 5 bases to trimming and J lost 0 bases, with 14 bases between them. This CDR3 has 16 amino acids. Per germline, CDR1 SGHTA and CDR2 FQGNSA. In nucleotides, the CDR3 is TGTGCCAGCAGCATTCGGGGGGGATATAGCAATCAGCCCCAGCATTTT. Translated: CASSIRGGYSNQPQHF.

The rearrangement uses TRBV10-3 and TRBJ2-1; 7 positions match TRBD2. Germline V gene lookup returns CDR1 ENHRY and CDR2 SYGVKD. The CDR3 length is 14 residues. V shed 5 bases and J 4 bases; nucleotides not matched to a gene: 5. The chain's CDR3 is CAISPSGPYNEQFF. The CDR3 coding sequence is TGTGCCATCAGTCCTAGCGGCCCGTACAATGAGCAGTTCTTC.

The gene calls are TRBV6-5 and TRBJ2-1, with 12 bases that match TRBD2. CDR3 length equals 17 residues. J was trimmed by 6 bases and V by 1 base; bases with no gene match: 7. The germline V gene encodes CDR1 MNHEY and CDR2 SVGAGI. The CDR3 DNA reads as TGTGCCAGCAGTTACTTACTCCTAGCGGGGGGGCCCAATGAGCAGTTCTTC. It is translated as CASSYLLLAGGPNEQFF.

This clonotype was recorded a few times. The genes are TRBV20-1 and TRBJ2-1, with D perhaps matching TRBD2 (6 bases). With 3 bases removed from V and 3 bases from J, the gap between germline ends came to 12 bases. The CDR3 length is 14 residues. Germline CDR1 DFQATT, CDR2 SNEGSKA (reference sequence). CDR3 in DNA: TGCAGTGCTAGTGTCGGGAGCAGCTACAATGAGCAGTTCTTC. It yields the protein CSASVGSSYNEQFF.

A few counts support this clonotype. The rearrangement links TRBV10-3 to TRBJ2-5, with 8 positions matching TRBD1. This CDR3 contains 14 residues. Trimming at V came to 5 bases and at J to 3 bases, leaving 5 bases not matched to a gene. Germline V gene sequence: CDR1 ENHRY, CDR2 SYGVKD. CDR3: CAISRTGWKETQYF. The CDR3 nucleotides are TGTGCCATCAGTAGGACAGGGTGGAAAGAGACCCAGTACTTC.

This clonotype was found once. This CDR3 reads CASSVVPGEDGYTF. Written as DNA, the CDR3 is TGTGCCAGCAGCGTAGTACCAGGGGAGGATGGCTACACCTTC. The V call is TRBV9, the J call TRBJ1-2; the D gene is possibly TRBD1 (6 bases). The CDR3 runs to 14 residues. Germline V lookup: CDR1 SGDLS, CDR2 YYNGEE. V gave up 0 bases and J gave up 6 bases, with 12 bases separating them.

This clonotype was picked up a small number of times. This chain connects TRBV2 to TRBJ2-3, with 8 bases identical to TRBD2. CDR1 SNHLY and CDR2 FYNNEI come from the germline V gene. With 6 bases clipped from V and 5 bases from J, the junction kept 10 bases outside the gene matches. The CDR3 covers 15 residues. CDR3 sequence (DNA): TGTGCCAGCAGCAAATCGGGACTAGGGGGAGATACGCAGTATTTT. It yields the protein CASSKSGLGGDTQYF.

Remarks on this clonotype: An end of the junction differs from the germline gene, which may be a read error. This rearrangement joins TRBV11-2 to TRBJ2-1; D perhaps matches TRBD2 (6 bases). This CDR3 region has 17 residues. Per germline, CDR1 SGHAT and CDR2 FQNNGV. As DNA, the CDR3 is TGTGCCAGCAGGGGACTCAGGGCCAGGGCATCCTACAATGGGCAGTTCTTC. Its translation: CASRGLRARASYNGQFF.

This clonotype was observed a handful of times. The genes are TRBV12-3 or TRBV12-4 and TRBJ2-7; D is unclear. V was pared by 5 bases and J by 6 bases, with 14 bases between. This CDR3 spans 13 amino acids. The CDR3 region is CASSGEVILEQYF. The CDR3 DNA reads as TGTGCCAGCAGTGGCGAGGTCATCCTCGAGCAGTACTTC.